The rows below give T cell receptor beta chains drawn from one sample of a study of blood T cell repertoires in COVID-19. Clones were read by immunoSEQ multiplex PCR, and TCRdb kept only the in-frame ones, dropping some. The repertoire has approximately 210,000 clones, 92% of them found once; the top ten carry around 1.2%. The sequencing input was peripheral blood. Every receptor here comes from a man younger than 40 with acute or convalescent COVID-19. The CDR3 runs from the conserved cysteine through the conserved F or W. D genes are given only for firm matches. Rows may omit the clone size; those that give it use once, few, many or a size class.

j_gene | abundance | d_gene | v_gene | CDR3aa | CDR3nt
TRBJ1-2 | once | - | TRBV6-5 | CASSYSKVGEYGYTF | TGTGCCAGCAGTTACTCGAAGGTCGGAGAGTATGGCTACACCTTC
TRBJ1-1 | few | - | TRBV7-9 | CASSLRANLNTEAFF | TGTGCCAGCAGCTTAAGAGCAAACCTGAACACTGAAGCTTTCTTT
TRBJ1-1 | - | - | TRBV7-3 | CASSPTAGMNTEAFF | TGTGCCAGCAGCCCGACGGCAGGGATGAACACTGAAGCTTTCTTT
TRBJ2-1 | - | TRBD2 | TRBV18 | CASSTGLLEYNEQFF | TGTGCCAGCTCAACGGGACTACTCGAGTACAATGAGCAGTTCTTC
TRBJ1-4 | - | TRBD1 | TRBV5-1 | CASSTGQGYEKLFF | TGCGCCAGCAGCACCGGACAGGGGTATGAAAAACTGTTTTTT
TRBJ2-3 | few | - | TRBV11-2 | CASSPGVLTDTQYF | TGTGCCAGCAGCCCAGGGGTCCTCACAGATACGCAGTATTTT
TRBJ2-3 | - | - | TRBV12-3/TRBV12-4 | CASSPQRDTQYF | TGTGCCAGCAGCCCCCAGCGGGATACGCAGTATTTT
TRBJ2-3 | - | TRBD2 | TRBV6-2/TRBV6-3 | CASSTLAGGVTDTQYF | TGTGCCAGCAGTACGCTAGCGGGGGGGGTAACAGATACGCAGTATTTT
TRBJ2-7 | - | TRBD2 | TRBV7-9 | CASSLGGGPTYEQYF | TGTGCCAGCAGCTTAGGCGGGGGGCCCACCTACGAGCAGTACTTC
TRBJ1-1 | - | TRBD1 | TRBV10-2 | CASSGQGIPEAFF | TGCGCCAGCAGCGGACAGGGAATCCCTGAAGCTTTCTTT
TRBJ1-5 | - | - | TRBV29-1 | CSVTVSGGPQHF | TGCAGCGTGACCGTGAGCGGTGGACCCCAGCATTTT
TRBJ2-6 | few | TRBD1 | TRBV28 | CASSTPADRGLSGANVLTF | TGTGCCAGCAGTACTCCCGCCGACAGGGGCCTCTCTGGGGCCAACGTCCTGACTTTC
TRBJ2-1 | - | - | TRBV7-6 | CASSLGGYPYNEQFF | TGTGCCAGCAGCTTAGGAGGGTACCCCTACAATGAGCAGTTCTTC
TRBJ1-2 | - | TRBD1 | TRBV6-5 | CASSYYRGNYGYTF | TGTGCCAGCAGTTATTACAGGGGGAACTATGGCTACACCTTC
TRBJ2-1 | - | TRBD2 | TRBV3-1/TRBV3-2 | CASSHGVRGALHNEQFF | TGTGCCAGCAGCCATGGCGTGCGGGGGGCTCTCCACAATGAGCAGTTCTTC
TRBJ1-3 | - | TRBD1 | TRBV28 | CASRSSLGTGAGNTIYF | TGTGCCAGCAGAAGTAGCCTGGGGACAGGGGCAGGAAACACCATATATTTT
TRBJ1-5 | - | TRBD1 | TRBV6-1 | CASSEDPAGGGWNQPQHF | TGTGCCAGCAGTGAAGATCCGGCAGGGGGCGGGTGGAATCAGCCCCAGCATTTT
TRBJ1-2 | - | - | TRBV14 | CASSQGGGGLATLTGYTF | TGTGCCAGCAGCCAAGGAGGGGGGGGCCTCGCTACCTTGACTGGCTACACCTTC
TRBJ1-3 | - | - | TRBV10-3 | CAITRDLRVPGNTIYF | TGTGCCATCACCCGGGACTTAAGAGTCCCTGGAAACACCATATATTTT
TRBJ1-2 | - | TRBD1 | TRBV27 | CASSYKRTGYGYTF | TGTGCCAGCAGTTATAAGAGGACAGGCTATGGCTACACCTTC
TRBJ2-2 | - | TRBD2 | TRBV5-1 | CASSSTSTSGGPRLFF | TGCGCCAGCAGCTCAACTTCGACTAGCGGGGGACCTAGGCTGTTTTTT
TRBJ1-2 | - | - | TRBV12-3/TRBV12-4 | CASSLVRAYGYTF | TGTGCCAGCAGTTTGGTCAGGGCGTATGGCTACACCTTC
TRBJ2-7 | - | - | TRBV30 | CAWNYVSSYEQYF | TGTGCCTGGAATTACGTCAGCTCCTACGAGCAGTACTTC
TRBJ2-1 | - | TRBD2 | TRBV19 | CASNSGSRDEQFF | TGTGCCAGTAATAGCGGGAGTAGGGATGAGCAGTTCTTC
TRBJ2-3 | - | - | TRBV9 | CASSLRSGTDTQYF | TGTGCCAGCAGCTTGAGATCCGGCACAGATACGCAGTATTTT
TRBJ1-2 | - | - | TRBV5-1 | CASSLNLGAIYGYTF | TGCGCCAGCAGCTTGAATCTGGGGGCCATCTATGGCTACACCTTC
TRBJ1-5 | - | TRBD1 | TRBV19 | CASSTWDSGQPQHF | TGTGCCAGTAGCACGTGGGACAGCGGACAGCCCCAGCATTTT
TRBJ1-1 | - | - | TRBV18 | CASSSSDRLNTEAFF | TGTGCCAGCTCCTCCTCGGACAGATTGAACACTGAAGCTTTCTTT
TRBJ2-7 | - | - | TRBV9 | CASSVGPTGYEQYF | TGTGCCAGCAGCGTAGGTCCCACGGGGTACGAGCAGTACTTC
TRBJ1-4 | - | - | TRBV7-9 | CASSPGGGGNEKLFF | TGTGCCAGCAGCCCTGGTGGAGGTGGGAATGAAAAACTGTTTTTT
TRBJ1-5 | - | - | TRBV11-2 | CASSRWSGGSNQPQHF | TGTGCCAGCAGCCGCTGGTCGGGGGGGAGCAATCAGCCCCAGCATTTT
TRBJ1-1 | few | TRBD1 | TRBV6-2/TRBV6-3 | CASSSSDRGLRTEAFF | TGTGCCAGCAGTTCCTCCGACAGGGGGCTGAGGACTGAAGCTTTCTTT
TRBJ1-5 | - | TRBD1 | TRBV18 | CASSPGTVGQPQHF | TGTGCCAGCTCACCCGGGACAGTCGGTCAGCCCCAGCATTTT
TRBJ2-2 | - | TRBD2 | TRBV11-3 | CASSPGGGTGELFF | TGTGCCAGCAGCCCGGGCGGGGGAACCGGGGAGCTGTTTTTT
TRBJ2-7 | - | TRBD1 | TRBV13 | CASSSTGTENSYEQYF | TGTGCCAGCAGCTCAACAGGGACAGAAAATTCCTACGAGCAGTACTTC